This T cell receptor beta chain is drawn from a study of CXCR3-negative and CXCR3-positive naive CD8 T cells. Study details: Per-library TRB read counts averaged about 1.5 +/- 0.3 million, adding up to 130 million to 150 million in total. General observations from the study: A higher hydrophobicity marked the TRB CDR3s of CXCR3-positive naive cells versus CXCR3-negative naive cells. TRBV-TRBJ usage was alike in naive CXCR3-negative and CXCR3-positive cells but differed in memory cells. Fresh PBMCs went into most assays, and CXCR3 expression partly declined after cryopreservation.

The libraries of TRB cDNA were prepared using 5' RACE with UMI labels. From the 5' RACE reads, TCRdb lists one entry per CDR3 protein and no DNA. This listing includes over 70,000 distinct CDR3 sequences. The length of the CDR3 is 17 residues. CDR1 is MNHEY and CDR2 is SVGEGT in the germline V gene. Note on this clonotype: The antigen is not known.

The chain combines TRBV6-2 or TRBV6-3 with TRBJ2-1; TCRdb outputs TRBD1, but without DNA this stays unchecked. Sequenced: naive CXCR3- CD8+ T cells from blood. Subset in this sample: CD45RO-CCR7+CD27+CD95- naive CD8+ T cells lacking CXCR3 (TNR3-). This TCR came from a human donor in good health. Some clones in this sample may be carry-over from other donors' samples. Here the CDR3 reads CASSYPLGGGADNEQFF.